This record concerns one T cell receptor beta chain sequence. Its antigen is unknown. These data come from a study of cytomegalovirus exposure and HLA in healthy donors. The study, taken as a whole, reports: Reportedly, diagnosis of cytomegalovirus status by the classifier showed high specificity and sensitivity. Of the V segments, some could not be distinguished, including TRBV6-2 and TRBV6-3, and were excluded. In an earlier analysis, productive rearrangement rates for most beta V segments clustered near 87% or 30%.

13 Jbeta primers and 60 Vbeta primers were used for the PCR. The data were produced by immunoSEQ multiplex PCR, yet TCRdb's version contains in-frame clones alone and is incomplete. The data show around 120,000 clones, about 81% seen once. Germline CDR1 MNHNS, CDR2 SASEGT. CDR3 size: 14 residues. The ends lost 4 bases at V and 7 bases at J; junction bases unmatched: 4. J is TRBJ1-2 and V is TRBV6-1, with 12 bases fitting TRBD1. The source is a woman in her forties in good health and CMV-seropositive. Source material: PBMCs. The CDR3 here is CASSGWDRGLGYTF. The CDR3 DNA sequence: TGTGCCAGCAGTGGGTGGGACAGGGGGCTTGGCTACACCTTC.